The 26 T cell receptor beta chains below come from one sample, sequenced in a study of early T cells in non-severe SARS-CoV-2 infection. TCRdb called the 5' RACE reads again in MiXCR, with one record for every CDR3 protein. The sample has roughly 29,000 distinct CDR3 sequences, approximately 2.9% seen once. Material: whole blood. The receptors come from an adult who was a healthcare worker with PCR-confirmed SARS-CoV-2 infection or an uninfected control (not recorded which).

This clonotype was seen at least ten times. The chain couples TRBV11-3 to TRBJ1-5, with D possibly being TRBD1 (6 bases). Trimming removed 5 bases at V and 0 bases at J, with 17 bases between. The germline CDR1 and CDR2 sequences are SGHNT and YENEEA. The CDR3 is made up of 17 amino acids. Here the CDR3 reads CASSPRGQPNSNQPQHF. The CDR3 DNA reads as TGTGCCAGCAGCCCCCGAGGACAGCCTAATAGCAATCAGCCCCAGCATTTT.

This chain links TRBV18 with TRBJ2-5; D unclear. Germline-derived CDR1 and CDR2 are KGHSH and LQKENI. The V and J ends lost 3 bases and 5 bases respectively, with 13 bases between them. CDR3 length: 14 residues. The CDR3 DNA reads as TGTGCCAGCTCACCCTACACCTTGGAGGAGACCCAGTACTTC. Encoded protein: CASSPYTLEETQYF.

Many counts were recorded for this clonotype. V is TRBV7-9 and J is TRBJ2-1; 8 positions match TRBD1. The trim removed 5 bases at V and 9 bases at J, leaving 9 bases unmatched. Germline CDR1 and CDR2: SEHNR and FQNEAQ (reference sequence). The CDR3 covers 14 residues. CDR3 DNA sequence: TGTGCCAGCAGCCCCGACAGGGGCCGGGGTGAGCAGTTCTTC. Translating gives CASSPDRGRGEQFF.

This clonotype has a count of ten or more. The J gene is TRBJ2-2, the V gene TRBV29-1; TRBD1 matches at 8 bases. Unmatched junction bases numbered 4, after V lost 7 bases and J lost 0 bases. The germline CDR1 and CDR2 sequences are SQVTM and ANQGSEA. CDR3 size: 14 residues. As DNA, the CDR3 is TGCAGCGCGCGACAGGGGCCGAACACCGGGGAGCTGTTTTTT. This codes for CSARQGPNTGELFF.

This clonotype was observed at least ten times. The chain carries TRBV6-1 and TRBJ2-3; 8 positions match TRBD1. V gave up 6 bases and J gave up 4 bases; unmatched junction bases: 6. The CDR3 spans 14 residues. The germline gives CDR1 MNHNS, CDR2 SASEGT. The CDR3 DNA sequence: TGTGCCAGCAGGGACAGGGTGGAGGCAGATACGCAGTATTTT. It encodes CASRDRVEADTQYF.

The table lists this clonotype with many counts. The chain combines TRBV6-2 or TRBV6-3 with TRBJ2-5, with D hard to call. The CDR3 contains 11 residues. Trimming took off 4 bases at V and 4 bases at J, with 4 bases between the two ends. The germline CDR1 and CDR2 sequences are MNHEY and SVGEGT. DNA for the CDR3: TGTGCCAGCAGTTTCTTAGAGACCCAGTACTTC. It encodes CASSFLETQYF.

This clonotype was detected ten times or more. The chain is built from TRBV29-1 and TRBJ2-3; no definite D call. Trimming removed 7 bases from V and 0 bases from J, with 14 bases in between. Germline assignment: CDR1 SQVTM and CDR2 ANQGSEA. The length of the CDR3 is 14 residues. CDR3 loop: CSGKEMASTDTQYF. The CDR3 DNA follows: TGCAGCGGCAAGGAGATGGCTAGCACAGATACGCAGTATTTT.

The chain has TRBV24-1 and TRBJ2-2; 10 positions agree with TRBD1. V was pared by 6 bases and J by 3 bases, with 3 bases of the junction left unmatched. The V gene's germline CDR1 is KGHDR and CDR2 SFDVKD. The CDR3 covers 15 residues. The CDR3 DNA reads TGTGCCACCAGTTTTGGGACAGGGGACACCGGGGAGCTGTTTTTT. This sequence encodes CATSFGTGDTGELFF.

This clonotype was recorded many times. The V gene is TRBV7-2, the J gene TRBJ2-3; D is unclear. V lost 11 bases to trimming and J lost 2 bases, with 11 bases between them. This CDR3 contains 12 residues. Germline-derived CDR1 and CDR2 are SGHTA and FQGNSA. The CDR3 DNA follows: TGTGCCTCTCGGCACCTCACAGATACGCAGTATTTT. It is translated as CASRHLTDTQYF.

This clonotype appeared many times. This chain connects TRBV4-1 to TRBJ1-3; D is ambiguous. CDR3 length: 15 amino acids. Germline lookup yields CDR1 MGHRA and CDR2 YSYEKL. V lost 2 bases to trimming and J lost 0 bases, with 8 bases between them. The CDR3 spells CASSQRVLSGNTIYF. CDR3 bases: TGCGCCAGCAGCCAACGGGTGCTCTCTGGAAACACCATATATTTT.

This clonotype was counted at least ten times. This chain uses TRBV20-1 with TRBJ2-1; TRBD2 matches 11 bases. The trim removed 1 base at V and 8 bases at J, leaving 1 base unmatched. Germline assignment: CDR1 DFQATT and CDR2 SNEGSKA (reference sequence). The CDR3 runs 13 residues. Here the CDR3 reads CSARGLAGYEQFF. CDR3 nucleotides: TGCAGTGCTAGAGGACTAGCGGGGTATGAGCAGTTCTTC.

This clonotype was counted ten times or more. V and J are TRBV6-6 and TRBJ1-1, with no clear D. The CDR3 has 13 residues. Germline CDR1 reads MNHNY; CDR2 reads SVGAGI (reference sequence). V shed 8 bases and J shed 0 bases, with 10 bases lying between them. This CDR3 is CASQRAVNTEAFF. The CDR3 region has the DNA TGTGCCAGCCAAAGGGCAGTGAACACTGAAGCTTTCTTT.

The chain uses TRBV29-1 and TRBJ1-1; the D gene is possibly TRBD1 (6 bases). V was pared by 3 bases and J by 1 base, with 9 bases between. Looked up from germline, CDR1 is SQVTM and CDR2 is ANQGSEA. The CDR3 is made up of 13 amino acids. Here the CDR3 reads CSVERGQNTEAFF. The DNA of the CDR3 is TGCAGCGTTGAGAGGGGACAGAACACTGAAGCTTTCTTT.

Many counts were recorded for this clonotype. The chain links TRBV5-1 to TRBJ2-1; no clear D gene. The germline gives CDR1 SGHRS, CDR2 YFSETQ. The CDR3 loop spans 13 amino acids. V dropped 0 bases and J dropped 8 bases, with 9 bases sitting between them. This CDR3 reads CASSLDNRDEQFF. CDR3 DNA: TGCGCCAGCAGCTTGGATAATAGGGATGAGCAGTTCTTC.

This clonotype was counted at least ten times. This sequence joins TRBV6-5 and TRBJ2-3; 9 nucleotides agree with TRBD2. The germline CDR1 and CDR2 sequences are MNHEY and SVGAGI. The CDR3 runs to 18 residues. Trimming cost V 6 bases and J 1 base; bases outside gene matches: 14. The CDR3 bases are TGTGCCAGCAGCACAGCGGGGGGCGCCGCTACTCGCACAGATACGCAGTATTTT. It yields the protein CASSTAGGAATRTDTQYF.

The rearrangement joins TRBV7-6 to TRBJ1-4; D might be TRBD1 (5 bases). V was trimmed by 5 bases and J by 8 bases, leaving 15 bases between them. The CDR3 length is 14 residues. Germline lookup yields CDR1 SGHVS and CDR2 FNYEAQ. The CDR3 here is CASSQTMGGEKLFF. The CDR3 coding sequence is TGTGCCAGCAGCCAAACTATGGGGGGGGAAAAACTGTTTTTT.

This clonotype was detected many times. The rearrangement joins TRBV24-1 to TRBJ1-4; TRBD1 matches 7 bases. CDR1 KGHDR and CDR2 SFDVKD come from the germline V gene. The CDR3 loop spans 15 amino acids. The V segment lost 3 bases and the J segment 4 bases; nucleotides outside the gene matches: 4. CDR3 nucleotides: TGTGCCACCAGTGATCCGGGACAGATTAATGAAAAACTGTTTTTT. This translates into CATSDPGQINEKLFF.

This clonotype was seen ten or more times. The chain is built from TRBV12-3 or TRBV12-4 and TRBJ2-3; possible D gene TRBD2, 6 bases. Trimming cost V 6 bases and J 6 bases, with 13 bases left between them. This CDR3 has 13 amino acids. CDR3 sequence reads: CASRPTSPDTQYF. In nucleotides, the CDR3 is TGTGCCAGCAGGCCTACTAGCCCCGATACGCAGTATTTT.

This clonotype was counted many times. The chain is built from TRBV6-5 and TRBJ1-5, with 10 bases lining up with TRBD1. Germline-derived CDR1 and CDR2 are MNHEY and SVGAGI. V shed 6 bases and J 7 bases; nucleotides not matched to a gene: 6. The CDR3 covers 14 residues. DNA for the CDR3: TGTGCCAGCAGATTGGACAGGGGGAGACAGCCCCAGCATTTT. Translated: CASRLDRGRQPQHF.

At least ten counts were recorded for this clonotype. V usage is TRBV4-2 and J usage is TRBJ2-3; weak D call: TRBD2 (6 bases). This CDR3 has 15 residues. CDR1 is LGHNA, CDR2 YNFKEQ, per germline. V lost 3 bases and J lost 0, with 10 bases in between. CDR3 bases: TGTGCCAGCAGCCACCGGCGGGGTAGCACAGATACGCAGTATTTT. Translated: CASSHRRGSTDTQYF.

A note on this clonotype: This could be a read error, since a much larger clone is one nucleotide away. The chain couples TRBV11-2 to TRBJ2-4, with a weak D call TRBD1 (7 bases). The CDR3 length is 15 residues. Trimming pared 7 bases from V and 0 bases from J, leaving 13 bases between. Germline-derived CDR1 and CDR2 are SGHAT and FQNNGV. The chain's CDR3 is CASNYQGGAKNIQYF. CDR3 coding DNA: TGTGCCAGCAACTACCAGGGGGGAGCCAAAAACATTCAGTACTTC.

This clonotype has at least ten counts. The chain has TRBV2 and TRBJ2-2; the D call may be TRBD1 or TRBD2 (5 bases each). The CDR3 sequence is 16 residues long. Looked up from germline, CDR1 is SNHLY and CDR2 is FYNNEI. V shed 10 bases and J shed 1 base, with 19 bases lying between them. The chain's CDR3 is CATRNGDGGNTGELFF. Written as DNA, the CDR3 is TGTGCCACCAGAAATGGGGACGGCGGGAACACCGGGGAGCTGTTTTTT.

V gene TRBV6-6 combines with J gene TRBJ2-5, with TRBD2 matching over 11 bases. Germline CDR1 MNHNY, CDR2 SVGAGI (reference sequence). The V gene end was trimmed by 5 bases and the J gene end by 1 base; junction bases not matched to a gene: 6. CDR3 length: 16 residues. DNA of the CDR3: TGTGCCAGCAGTCCGCCTAGCGGGGGGACCCAAGAGACCCAGTACTTC. It yields the protein CASSPPSGGTQETQYF.

This clonotype came up many times. The rearrangement joins TRBV24-1 to TRBJ2-5; tentatively, D is TRBD1 (6 bases). The V end lost 4 bases, the J end lost 2 bases, and 22 bases lay between the germline ends. CDR3 length: 18 amino acids. Germline CDR1 KGHDR, CDR2 SFDVKD. CDR3 nucleotide sequence: TGTGCCACCAGTGACCCTGGCAGGGGTAGGGTCAGACAAGAGACCCAGTACTTC. It yields the protein CATSDPGRGRVRQETQYF.

This clonotype was detected ten times or more. The chain is built from TRBV2 and TRBJ2-2; D gene unclear. This CDR3 has 13 residues. Germline V gene lookup returns CDR1 SNHLY and CDR2 FYNNEI. With 3 bases removed from V and 8 bases from J, the gap between germline ends came to 10 bases. Written as DNA, the CDR3 is TGTGCCAGCAGTGACAATCCGAGGGGGGAGCTGTTTTTT. Amino acids: CASSDNPRGELFF.

This clonotype was counted at least ten times. The rearrangement uses TRBV10-3 and TRBJ1-5; 9 positions agree with TRBD1. This CDR3 spans 15 amino acids. V shed 4 bases, J shed 1 base, and the junction held 2 bases outside the gene matches. In germline, CDR1 is ENHRY, CDR2 SYGVKD. This chain's CDR3 is CAISAGTGSNQPQHF. In nucleotides, the CDR3 is TGTGCCATCAGTGCCGGGACAGGGAGCAATCAGCCCCAGCATTTT.